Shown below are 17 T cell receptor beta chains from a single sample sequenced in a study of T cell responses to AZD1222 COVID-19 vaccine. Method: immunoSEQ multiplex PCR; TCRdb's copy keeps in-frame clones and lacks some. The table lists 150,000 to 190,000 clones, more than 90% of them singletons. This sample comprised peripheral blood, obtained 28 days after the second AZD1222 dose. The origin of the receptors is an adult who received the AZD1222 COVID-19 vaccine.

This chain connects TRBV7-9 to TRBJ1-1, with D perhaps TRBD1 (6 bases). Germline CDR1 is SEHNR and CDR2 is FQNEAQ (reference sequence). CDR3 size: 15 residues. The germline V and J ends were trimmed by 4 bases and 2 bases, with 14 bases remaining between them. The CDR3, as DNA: TGTGCCAGCAGCTCCACTGAACAGGGCAACACTGAAGCTTTCTTT. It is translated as CASSSTEQGNTEAFF.

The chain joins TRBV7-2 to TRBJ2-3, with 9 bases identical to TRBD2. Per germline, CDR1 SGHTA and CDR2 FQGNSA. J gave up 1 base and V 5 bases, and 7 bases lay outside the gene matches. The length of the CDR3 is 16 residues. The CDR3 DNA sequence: TGTGCCAGCAGCCAACTGGAGCGGGGGGGCACAGATACGCAGTATTTT. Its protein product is CASSQLERGGTDTQYF.

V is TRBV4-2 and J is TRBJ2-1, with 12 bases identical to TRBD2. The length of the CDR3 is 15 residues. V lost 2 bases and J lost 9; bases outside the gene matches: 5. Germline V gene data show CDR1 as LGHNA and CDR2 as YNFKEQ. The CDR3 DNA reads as TGTGCCAGCAGCCAACCGACTAGCGGGAGTAGTGAGCAGTTCTTC. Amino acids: CASSQPTSGSSEQFF.

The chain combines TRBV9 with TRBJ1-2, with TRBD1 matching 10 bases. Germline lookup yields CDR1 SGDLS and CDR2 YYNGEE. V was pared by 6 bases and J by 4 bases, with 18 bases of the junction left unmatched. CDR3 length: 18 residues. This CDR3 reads CASTGGYSPGQGFYGYTF. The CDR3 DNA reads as TGTGCCAGCACCGGAGGATATTCGCCGGGACAGGGGTTCTATGGCTACACCTTC.

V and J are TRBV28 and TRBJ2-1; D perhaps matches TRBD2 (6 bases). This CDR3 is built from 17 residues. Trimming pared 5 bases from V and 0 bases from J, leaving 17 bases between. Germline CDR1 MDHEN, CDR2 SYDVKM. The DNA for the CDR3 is TGTGCCAGCAGTCTGGAGGGAGTGCGCGCCTCCTACAATGAGCAGTTCTTC. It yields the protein CASSLEGVRASYNEQFF.

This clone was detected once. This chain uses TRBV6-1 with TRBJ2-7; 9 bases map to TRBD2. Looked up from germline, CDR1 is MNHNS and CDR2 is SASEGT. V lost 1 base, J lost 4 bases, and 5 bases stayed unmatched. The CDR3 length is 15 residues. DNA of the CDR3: TGTGCCAGCAGTGAAGAGGGGACTAGCAGATACGAGCAGTACTTC. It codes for CASSEEGTSRYEQYF.

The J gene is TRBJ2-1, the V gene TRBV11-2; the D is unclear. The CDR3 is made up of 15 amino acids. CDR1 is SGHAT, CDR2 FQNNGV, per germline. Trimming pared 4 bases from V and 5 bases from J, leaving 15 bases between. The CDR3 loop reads CASSSLMGPDNEQFF. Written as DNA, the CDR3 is TGTGCCAGCAGCTCTTTAATGGGCCCCGACAATGAGCAGTTCTTC.

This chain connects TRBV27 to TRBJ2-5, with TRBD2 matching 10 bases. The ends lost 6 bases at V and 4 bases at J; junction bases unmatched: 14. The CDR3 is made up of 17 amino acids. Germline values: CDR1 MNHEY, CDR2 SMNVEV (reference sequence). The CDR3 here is CASSHEALAGALETQYF. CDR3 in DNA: TGTGCCAGCAGCCACGAGGCGCTAGCGGGAGCTTTAGAGACCCAGTACTTC.

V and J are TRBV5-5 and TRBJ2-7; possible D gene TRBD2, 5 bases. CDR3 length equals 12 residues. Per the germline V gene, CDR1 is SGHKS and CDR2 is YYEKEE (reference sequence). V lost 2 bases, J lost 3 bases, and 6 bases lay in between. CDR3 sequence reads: CASSFRGYEQYF. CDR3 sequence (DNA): TGTGCCAGCAGCTTTCGGGGCTACGAGCAGTACTTC.

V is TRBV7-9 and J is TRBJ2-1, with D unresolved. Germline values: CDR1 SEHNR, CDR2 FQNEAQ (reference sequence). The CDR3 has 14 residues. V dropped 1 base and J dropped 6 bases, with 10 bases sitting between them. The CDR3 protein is CASSLVRFPNEQFF. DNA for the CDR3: TGTGCCAGCAGCTTAGTACGCTTCCCCAATGAGCAGTTCTTC.

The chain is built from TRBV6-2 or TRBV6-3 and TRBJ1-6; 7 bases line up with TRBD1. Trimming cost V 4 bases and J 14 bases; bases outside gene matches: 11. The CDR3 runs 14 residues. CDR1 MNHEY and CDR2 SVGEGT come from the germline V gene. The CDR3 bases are TGTGCCAGCAGTTCGGACAGGTCCGTTGTGGCCCTCCACTTT. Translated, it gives CASSSDRSVVALHF.

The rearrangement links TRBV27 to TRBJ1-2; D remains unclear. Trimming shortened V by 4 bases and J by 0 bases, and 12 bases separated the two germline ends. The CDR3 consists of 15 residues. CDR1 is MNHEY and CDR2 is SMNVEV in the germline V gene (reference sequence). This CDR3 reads CASSSTLQANYGYTF. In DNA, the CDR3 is TGTGCCAGCAGTTCCACCCTTCAGGCTAACTATGGCTACACCTTC.

CDR3 residues: CAITKGETGALGYTF. In nucleotides, the CDR3 is TGTGCCATCACCAAGGGGGAGACAGGGGCACTAGGCTACACCTTC. The chain joins TRBV10-3 to TRBJ1-2; 8 nucleotides line up with TRBD1. CDR3 length: 15 residues. V dropped 7 bases and J dropped 8; count of bases not matched to a gene: 15. CDR1 is ENHRY, CDR2 SYGVKD, per germline.

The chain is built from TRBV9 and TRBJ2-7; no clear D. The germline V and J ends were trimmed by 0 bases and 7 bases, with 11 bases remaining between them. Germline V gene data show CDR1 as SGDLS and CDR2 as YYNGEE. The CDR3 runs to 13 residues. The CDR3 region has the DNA TGTGCCAGCAGCGTAGAGGTGGAACGTGAGCAGTACTTC. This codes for CASSVEVEREQYF.

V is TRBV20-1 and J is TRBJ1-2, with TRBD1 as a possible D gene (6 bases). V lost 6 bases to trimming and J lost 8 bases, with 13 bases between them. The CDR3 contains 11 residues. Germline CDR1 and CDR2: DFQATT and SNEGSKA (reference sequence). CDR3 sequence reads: CSAQGGVGYTF. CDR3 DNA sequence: TGCAGTGCACAGGGCGGGGTCGGCTACACCTTC.

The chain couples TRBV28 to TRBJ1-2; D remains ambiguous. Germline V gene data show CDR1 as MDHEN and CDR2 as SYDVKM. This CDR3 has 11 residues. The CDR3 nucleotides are TGTGCTTCCACGCCCCTCTATGGCTACACCTTC. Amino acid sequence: CASTPLYGYTF.

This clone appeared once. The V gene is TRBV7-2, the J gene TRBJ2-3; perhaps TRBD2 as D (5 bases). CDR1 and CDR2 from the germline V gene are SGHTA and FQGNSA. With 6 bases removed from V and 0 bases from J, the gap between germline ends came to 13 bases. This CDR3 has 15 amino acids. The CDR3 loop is CASSFTAASTDTQYF. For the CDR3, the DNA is TGTGCCAGCAGTTTTACAGCGGCTAGCACAGATACGCAGTATTTT.